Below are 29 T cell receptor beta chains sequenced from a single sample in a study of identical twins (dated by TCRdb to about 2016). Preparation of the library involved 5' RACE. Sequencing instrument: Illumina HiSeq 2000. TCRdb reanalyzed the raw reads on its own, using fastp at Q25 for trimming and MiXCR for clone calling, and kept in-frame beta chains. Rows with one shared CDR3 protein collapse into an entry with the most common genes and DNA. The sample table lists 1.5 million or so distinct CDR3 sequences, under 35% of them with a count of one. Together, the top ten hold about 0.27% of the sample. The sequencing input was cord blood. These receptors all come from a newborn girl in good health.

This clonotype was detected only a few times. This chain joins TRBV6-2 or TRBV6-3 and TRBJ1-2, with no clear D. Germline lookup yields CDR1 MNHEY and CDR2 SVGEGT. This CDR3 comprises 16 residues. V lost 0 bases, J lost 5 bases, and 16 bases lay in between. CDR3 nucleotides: TGTGCCAGCAGTTACTCCTGGCAGCGTCTATTGTATGGCTACACCTTC. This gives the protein CASSYSWQRLLYGYTF.

CDR3 sequence reads: CASSHGTSGVTYEQYF. The CDR3 bases are TGTGCCAGCAGTCATGGGACTAGCGGGGTTACCTACGAGCAGTACTTC. J is TRBJ2-5 and V is TRBV27; 13 nucleotides line up with TRBD2. The J call may be mistaken, given a closer DNA end match to TRBJ2-7. Germline loops: CDR1 MNHEY, CDR2 SMNVEV (reference sequence). CDR3 length: 16 amino acids.

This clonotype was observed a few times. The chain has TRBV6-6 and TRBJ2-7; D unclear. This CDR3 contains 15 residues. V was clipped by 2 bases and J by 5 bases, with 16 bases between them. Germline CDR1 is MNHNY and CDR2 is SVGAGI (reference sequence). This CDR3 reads CASSYPGRRRNEQYF. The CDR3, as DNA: TGTGCCAGCAGTTACCCGGGCCGGCGGAGAAACGAGCAGTACTTC.

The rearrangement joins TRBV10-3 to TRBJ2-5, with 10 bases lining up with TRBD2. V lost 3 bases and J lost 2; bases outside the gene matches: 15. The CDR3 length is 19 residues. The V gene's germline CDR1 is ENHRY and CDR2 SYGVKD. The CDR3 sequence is CAISDPMASGSGVQETQYF. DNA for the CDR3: TGTGCCATCAGTGATCCCATGGCTAGCGGGAGTGGTGTACAAGAGACCCAGTACTTC.

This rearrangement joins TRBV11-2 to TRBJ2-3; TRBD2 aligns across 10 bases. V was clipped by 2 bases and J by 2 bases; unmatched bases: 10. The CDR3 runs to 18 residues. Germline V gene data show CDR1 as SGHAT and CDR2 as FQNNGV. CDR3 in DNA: TGTGCCAGCAGCTTACACTCAGGACTAGCGGCAGACACAGATACGCAGTATTTT. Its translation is CASSLHSGLAADTDTQYF. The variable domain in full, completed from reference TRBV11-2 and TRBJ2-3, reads EAGVAQSPRYKIIEKRQSVAFWCNPISGHATLYWYQQILGQGPKLLIQFQNNGVVDDSQLPKDRFSAERLKGVDSTLKIQPAKLEDSAVYLCASSLHSGLAADTDTQYFGPGTRLTVL.

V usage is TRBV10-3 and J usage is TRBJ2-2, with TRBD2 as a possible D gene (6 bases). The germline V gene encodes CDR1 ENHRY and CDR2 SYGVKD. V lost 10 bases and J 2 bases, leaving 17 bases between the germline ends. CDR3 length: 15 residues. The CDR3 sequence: CATGPGGANTGELFF. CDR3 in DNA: TGTGCCACTGGCCCTGGAGGGGCTAACACCGGGGAGCTGTTTTTT.

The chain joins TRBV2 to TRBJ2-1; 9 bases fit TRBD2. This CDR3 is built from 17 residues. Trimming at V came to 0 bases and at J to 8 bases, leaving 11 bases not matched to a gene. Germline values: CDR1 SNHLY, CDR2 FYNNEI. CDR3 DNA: TGTGCCAGCAGTGAAGCGTTAGCGGGACTAGCCTTCGATGAGCAGTTCTTC. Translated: CASSEALAGLAFDEQFF.

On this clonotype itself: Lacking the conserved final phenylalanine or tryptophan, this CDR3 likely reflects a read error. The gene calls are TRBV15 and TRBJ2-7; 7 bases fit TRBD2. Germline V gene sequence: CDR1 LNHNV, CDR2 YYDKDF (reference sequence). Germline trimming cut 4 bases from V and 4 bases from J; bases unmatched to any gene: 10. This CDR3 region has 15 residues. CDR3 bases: TGTGCCACCAGCACCATGACTAGCCTAGGGTACGAGCAGTACTTA. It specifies CATSTMTSLGYEQYL.

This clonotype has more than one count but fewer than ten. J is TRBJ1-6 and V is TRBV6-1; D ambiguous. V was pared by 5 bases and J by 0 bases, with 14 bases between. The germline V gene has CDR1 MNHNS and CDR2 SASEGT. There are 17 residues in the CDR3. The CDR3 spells CASSKPPGSSYNSPLHF. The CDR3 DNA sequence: TGTGCCAGCAGTAAACCGCCGGGGAGCTCCTATAATTCACCCCTCCACTTT.

The CDR3 region has the DNA TGTGCCAGCAGAGACAGGCGGATCAATAATGAGCAGTTCTTC. As protein: CASRDRRINNEQFF. The chain is built from TRBV2 and TRBJ2-1; D is possibly TRBD1 (6 bases). CDR3 size: 14 residues. The V and J ends lost 6 bases and 7 bases respectively, with 16 bases between them. Germline-derived CDR1 and CDR2 are SNHLY and FYNNEI.

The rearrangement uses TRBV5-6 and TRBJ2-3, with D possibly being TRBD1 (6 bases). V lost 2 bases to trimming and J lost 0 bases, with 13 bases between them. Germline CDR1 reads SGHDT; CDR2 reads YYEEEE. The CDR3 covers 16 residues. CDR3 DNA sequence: TGTGCCAGCAGCTTCGAGAGGGGGTATAGCACAGATACGCAGTATTTT. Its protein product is CASSFERGYSTDTQYF.

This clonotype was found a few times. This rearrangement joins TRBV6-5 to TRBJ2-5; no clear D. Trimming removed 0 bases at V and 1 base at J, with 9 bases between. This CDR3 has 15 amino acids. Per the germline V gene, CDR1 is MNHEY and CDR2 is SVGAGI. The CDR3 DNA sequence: TGTGCCAGCAGTTACTCGGTAAACAGCCAAGAGACCCAGTACTTC. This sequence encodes CASSYSVNSQETQYF.

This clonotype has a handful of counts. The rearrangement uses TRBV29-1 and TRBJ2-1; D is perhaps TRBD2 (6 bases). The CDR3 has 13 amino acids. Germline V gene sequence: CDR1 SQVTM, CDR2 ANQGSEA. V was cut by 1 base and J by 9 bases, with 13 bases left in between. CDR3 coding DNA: TGCAGCGTTGAAGGGGGGAGGAGGATTGAGCAGTTCTTC. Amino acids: CSVEGGRRIEQFF.

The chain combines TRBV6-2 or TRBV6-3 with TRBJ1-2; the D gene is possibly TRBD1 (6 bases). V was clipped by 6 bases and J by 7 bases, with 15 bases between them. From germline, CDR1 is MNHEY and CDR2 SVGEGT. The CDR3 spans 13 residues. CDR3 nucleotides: TGTGCCAGCAGCACTACAGGGTCTGGTGGCTACACCTTC. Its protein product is CASSTTGSGGYTF.

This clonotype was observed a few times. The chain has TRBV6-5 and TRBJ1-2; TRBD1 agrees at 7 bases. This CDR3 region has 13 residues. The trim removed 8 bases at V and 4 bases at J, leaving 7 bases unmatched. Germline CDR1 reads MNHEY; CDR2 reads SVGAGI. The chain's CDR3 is CASANRDSYGYTF. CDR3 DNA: TGTGCCAGCGCTAACCGGGACAGCTATGGCTACACCTTC.

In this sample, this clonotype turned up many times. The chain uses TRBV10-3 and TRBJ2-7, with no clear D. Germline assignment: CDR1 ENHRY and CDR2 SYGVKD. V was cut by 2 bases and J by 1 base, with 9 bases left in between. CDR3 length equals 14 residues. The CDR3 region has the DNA TGTGCCATCAGTGAGGGGCGATCTTCCTACGAGCAGTACTTC. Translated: CAISEGRSSYEQYF.

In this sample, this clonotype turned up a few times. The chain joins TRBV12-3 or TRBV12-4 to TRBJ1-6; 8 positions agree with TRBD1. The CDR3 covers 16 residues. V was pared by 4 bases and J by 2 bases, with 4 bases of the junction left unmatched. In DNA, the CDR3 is TGTGCCAGCAGTTCCACGGGACAGGCCTATAATTCACCCCTCCACTTT. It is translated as CASSSTGQAYNSPLHF.

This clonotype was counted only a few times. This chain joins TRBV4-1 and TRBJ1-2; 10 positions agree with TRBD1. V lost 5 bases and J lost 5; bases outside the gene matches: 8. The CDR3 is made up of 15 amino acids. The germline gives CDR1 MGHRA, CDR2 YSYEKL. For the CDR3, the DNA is TGCGCCAGCAGCGAGGGGGACAGGGGAGGGTATGGCTACACCTTC. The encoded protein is CASSEGDRGGYGYTF.

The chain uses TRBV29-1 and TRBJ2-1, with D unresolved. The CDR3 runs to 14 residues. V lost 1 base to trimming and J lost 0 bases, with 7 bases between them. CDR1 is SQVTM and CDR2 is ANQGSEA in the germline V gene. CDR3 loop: CSVEGEASYNEQFF. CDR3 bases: TGCAGCGTTGAAGGTGAGGCCTCCTACAATGAGCAGTTCTTC.

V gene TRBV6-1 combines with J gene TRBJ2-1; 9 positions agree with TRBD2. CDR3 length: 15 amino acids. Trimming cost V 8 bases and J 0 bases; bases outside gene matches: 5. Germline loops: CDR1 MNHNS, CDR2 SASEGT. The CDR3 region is CASRGGRASYNEQFF. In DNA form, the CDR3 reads TGTGCCAGCCGGGGCGGGAGGGCCTCCTACAATGAGCAGTTCTTC.

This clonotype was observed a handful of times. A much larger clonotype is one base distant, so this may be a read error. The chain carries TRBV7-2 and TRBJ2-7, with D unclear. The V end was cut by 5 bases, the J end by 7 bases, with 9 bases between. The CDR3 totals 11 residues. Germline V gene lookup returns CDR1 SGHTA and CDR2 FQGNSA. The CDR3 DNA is TGTGCCAGCAGCCCAGCGAATGAGCAGTACTTC. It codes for CASSPANEQYF. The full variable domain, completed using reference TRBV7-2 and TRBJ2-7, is GAGVSQSPSNKVTEKGKDVELRCDPISGHTALYWYRQSLGQGLEFLIYFQGNSAPDKSGLPSDRFSAERTGGSVSTLTIQRTQQEDSAVYLCASSPANEQYFGPGTRLTVT.

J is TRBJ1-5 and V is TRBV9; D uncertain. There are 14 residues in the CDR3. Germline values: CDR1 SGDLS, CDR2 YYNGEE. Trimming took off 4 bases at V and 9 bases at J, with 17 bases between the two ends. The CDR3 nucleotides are TGTGCCAGCAGCTCCCGGCCCCATTTGGGGCCCCAGCATTTT. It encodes CASSSRPHLGPQHF. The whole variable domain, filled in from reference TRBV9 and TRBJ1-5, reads DSGVTQTPKHLITATGQRVTLRCSPRSGDLSVYWYQQSLDQGLQFLIQYYNGEERAKGNILERFSAQQFPDLHSELNLSSLELGDSALYFCASSSRPHLGPQHFGDGTRLSIL.

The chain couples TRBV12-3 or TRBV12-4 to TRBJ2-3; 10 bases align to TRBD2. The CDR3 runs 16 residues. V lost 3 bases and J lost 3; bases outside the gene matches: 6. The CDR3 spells CASSFPLAGVTDTQYF. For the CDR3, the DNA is TGTGCCAGCAGTTTCCCTCTAGCGGGAGTAACAGATACGCAGTATTTT.

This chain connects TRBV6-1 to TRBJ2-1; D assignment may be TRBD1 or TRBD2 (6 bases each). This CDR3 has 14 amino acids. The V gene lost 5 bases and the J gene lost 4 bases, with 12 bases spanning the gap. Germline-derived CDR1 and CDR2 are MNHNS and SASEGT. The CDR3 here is CASSKLGGYNEQFF. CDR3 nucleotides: TGTGCCAGCAGTAAACTAGGGGGGTACAATGAGCAGTTCTTC.

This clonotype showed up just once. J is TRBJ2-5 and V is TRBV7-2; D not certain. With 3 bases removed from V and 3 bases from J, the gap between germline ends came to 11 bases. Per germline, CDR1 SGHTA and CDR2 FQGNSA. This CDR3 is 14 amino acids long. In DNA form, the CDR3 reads TGTGCCAGCAGCTTGTTCCCCCGAGAAGAGACCCAGTACTTC. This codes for CASSLFPREETQYF.

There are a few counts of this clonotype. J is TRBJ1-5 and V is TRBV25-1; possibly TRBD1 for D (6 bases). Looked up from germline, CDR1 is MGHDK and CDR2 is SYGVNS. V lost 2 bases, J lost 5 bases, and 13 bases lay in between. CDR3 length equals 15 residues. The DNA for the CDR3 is TGTGCCAGCAGTGAACAGGGGCGAGAGGATCAGCCCCAGCATTTT. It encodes CASSEQGREDQPQHF.

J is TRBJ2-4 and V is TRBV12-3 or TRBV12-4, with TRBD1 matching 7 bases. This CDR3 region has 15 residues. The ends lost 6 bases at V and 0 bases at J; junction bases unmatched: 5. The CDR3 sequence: CASRLDRQAKNIQYF. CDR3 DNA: TGTGCCAGCAGGCTGGACAGGCAAGCCAAAAACATTCAGTACTTC.

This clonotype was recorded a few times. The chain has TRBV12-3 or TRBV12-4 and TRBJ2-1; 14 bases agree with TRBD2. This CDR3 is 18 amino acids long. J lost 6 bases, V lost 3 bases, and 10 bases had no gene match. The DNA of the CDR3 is TGTGCCAGCAGTTTTCCGCGAAAGGGACTAGCGGGGGTCAATGAGCAGTTCTTC. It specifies CASSFPRKGLAGVNEQFF.

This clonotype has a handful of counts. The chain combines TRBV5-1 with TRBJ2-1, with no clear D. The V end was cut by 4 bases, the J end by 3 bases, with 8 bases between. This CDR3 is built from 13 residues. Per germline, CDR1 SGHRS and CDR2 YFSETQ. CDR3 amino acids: CASSARYYNEQFF. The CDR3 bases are TGCGCCAGCAGCGCCCGATACTACAATGAGCAGTTCTTC. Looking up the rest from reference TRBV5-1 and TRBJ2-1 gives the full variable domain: KAGVTQTPRYLIKTRGQQVTLSCSPISGHRSVSWYQQTPGQGLQFLFEYFSETQRNKGNFPGRFSGRQFSNSRSEMNVSTLELGDSALYLCASSARYYNEQFFGPGTRLTVL.